The count of the clone carrying this T cell receptor (beta chain) is one. Its antigen remains unknown. One junction end does not reproduce the germline sequence, and a read error may be involved. The record originates from a study of blood T cells in healthy people across ages. General observations from the study: Long-lived donors exceeded aged donors in naive CD4+ cells and diversity.

The second PCR ran about 6 to 12 cycles with a sample-barcoded 5' primer and J-beta primers. Each CDR3 protein is one row after TCRdb ran MiXCR on the 5' RACE reads. The sample holds 1.5 million to 2 million distinct CDR3 sequences, about 35% seen once. CDR3 size: 16 residues. A minimum of 5 micrograms of total RNA was extracted per sample. The sample consisted of blood. This chain links TRBV12-3 or TRBV12-4 with TRBJ2-1; the match to TRBD1 covers 9 bases. This sequence was found in a woman aged 25 to 39 in good health. CDR3 in DNA: TGTGCCAGCAGCCTACTCCCGGGACAGGGAGGCAATGAGCAGTGCTTC. It yields the protein CASSLLPGQGGNEQCF.